This T cell receptor beta chain is from a study of CD8+ T cells in alopecia areata. On the study more broadly: Tofacitinib continued for 6 to 18 months and was then withheld for 6 months.

Sequencing relied on a cDNA template that was reverse transcribed from extracted RNA. Sequenced by immunoSEQ multiplex PCR; TCRdb stores in-frame clones only, minus some. The data show approximately 42,000 clones, with roughly 65% seen just once and 20% to 25% held by the top ten. Study-wide results and limits: It was lesional scalp, especially alopecia totalis/universalis, that showed higher clonality than normal scalp.

Per germline, CDR1 MNHEY and CDR2 SVGAGI. This CDR3 region has 16 residues. V lost 0 bases, J lost 0 bases, and 11 bases lay in between. A note on this clone: Its antigen remains unknown.

The treatment is: oral pan-JAK inhibitor, 5-10 mg twice daily. The specimen comprised CD8+ T cells sorted from blood, sampled at week 4, from a patient treated with tofacitinib. This receptor was obtained from a human donor with alopecia areata. This sequence joins TRBV6-5 and TRBJ1-2, with D unresolved. As DNA, the CDR3 is TGTGCCAGCAGTTACTCGAGGTCGGCAGCTAACTATGGCTACACCTTC. Its translation is CASSYSRSAANYGYTF.